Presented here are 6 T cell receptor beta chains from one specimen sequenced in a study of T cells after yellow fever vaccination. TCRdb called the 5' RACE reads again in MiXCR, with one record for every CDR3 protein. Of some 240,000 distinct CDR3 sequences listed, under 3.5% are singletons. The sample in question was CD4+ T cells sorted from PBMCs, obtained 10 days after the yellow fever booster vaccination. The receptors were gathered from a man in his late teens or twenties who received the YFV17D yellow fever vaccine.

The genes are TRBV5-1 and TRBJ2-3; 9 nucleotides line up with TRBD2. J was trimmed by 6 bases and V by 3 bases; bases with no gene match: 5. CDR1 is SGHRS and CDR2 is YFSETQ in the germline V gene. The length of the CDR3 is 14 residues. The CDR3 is CASSSTSGGDTQYF. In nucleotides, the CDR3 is TGCGCCAGCAGCTCGACTAGCGGTGGGGATACGCAGTATTTT.

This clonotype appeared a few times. The DNA for the CDR3 is TGCAGTGCCCCCCGGGCCGATAATGAAAAACTGTTTTTT. Translating gives CSAPRADNEKLFF. This chain joins TRBV20-1 and TRBJ1-4; D is ambiguous. The CDR3 extends over 13 amino acids. Germline V gene lookup returns CDR1 DFQATT and CDR2 SNEGSKA (reference sequence). V gave up 6 bases and J gave up 4 bases, with 12 bases separating them.

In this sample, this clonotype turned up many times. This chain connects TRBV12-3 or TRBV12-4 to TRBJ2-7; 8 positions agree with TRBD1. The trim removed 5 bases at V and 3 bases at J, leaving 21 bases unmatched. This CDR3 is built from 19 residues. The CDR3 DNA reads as TGTGCCAGCAGTCGACAGGGGTATAGCCGCCGGGAATCGGGCTACGAGCAGTACTTC. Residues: CASSRQGYSRRESGYEQYF.

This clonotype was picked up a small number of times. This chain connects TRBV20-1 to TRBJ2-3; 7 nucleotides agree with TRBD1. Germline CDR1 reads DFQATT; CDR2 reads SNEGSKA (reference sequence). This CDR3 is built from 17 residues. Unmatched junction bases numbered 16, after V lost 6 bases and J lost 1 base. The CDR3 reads CSAGGQKRGAGTDTQYF. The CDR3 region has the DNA TGCAGTGCAGGGGGACAGAAAAGAGGGGCGGGCACAGATACGCAGTATTTT.

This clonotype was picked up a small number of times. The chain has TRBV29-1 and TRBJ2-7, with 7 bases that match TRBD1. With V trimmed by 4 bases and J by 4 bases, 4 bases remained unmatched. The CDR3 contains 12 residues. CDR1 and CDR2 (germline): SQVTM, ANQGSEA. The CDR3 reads CSVVTGTYEQYF. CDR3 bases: TGCAGCGTTGTGACAGGGACGTACGAGCAGTACTTC.

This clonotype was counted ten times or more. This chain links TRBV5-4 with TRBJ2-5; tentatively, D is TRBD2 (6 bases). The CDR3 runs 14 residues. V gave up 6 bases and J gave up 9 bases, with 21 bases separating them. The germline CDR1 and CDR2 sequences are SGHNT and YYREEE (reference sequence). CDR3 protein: CASTRDSKKAAQYF. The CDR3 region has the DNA TGTGCCAGCACGCGGGACTCGAAAAAGGCGGCCCAGTACTTC. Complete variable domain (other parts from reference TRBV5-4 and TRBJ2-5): ETGVTQSPTHLIKTRGQQVTLRCSSQSGHNTVSWYQQALGQGPQFIFQYYREEENGRGNFPPRFSGLQFPNYSSELNVNALELDDSALYLCASTRDSKKAAQYFGPGTRLLVL.